This T cell receptor (beta chain) was identified in a study of CD8 T cells in Susac syndrome. Findings of the study overall: The study's TCR sequencing and HLA analysis drew on a certain number of individuals. That number was acknowledged as relatively small.

The V end lost 1 base, the J end lost 4 bases, and 16 bases lay between the germline ends. CDR3 length equals 16 residues. The germline CDR1 and CDR2 sequences are SGDLS and YYNGEE. Sequencing of TCR beta was carried out in blood CD8+ and CD4+ T cells. In contrast to the negatively isolated CD8+ and CD4+ T cells, TEMRA cells were FACS-enriched. Concerning this clonotype: The target antigen is unknown.

RNA was extracted with the RNeasy kit, and a quantity of roughly 0.5 to 1 ug was reverse transcribed using random hexamers. Multiplex immunoSEQ PCR targeted 54 Vbeta and 13 Jbeta TCR beta segments. TCRdb ran MiXCR on the immunoSEQ multiplex PCR reads and lists one entry per CDR3 protein. The repertoire includes a few hundred thousand distinct CDR3 sequences, roughly 90% of them detected once, and under 0.2% sits in the top ten. The TCR was taken from a human donor with multiple sclerosis. Sequencing was performed on CD8+ T cells from PBMCs. The rearrangement uses TRBV9 and TRBJ2-3; D is perhaps TRBD2 (5 bases). DNA for the CDR3: TGTGCCAGCAGCGTAAATCGGGGTTGGTTCCCAGATACGCAGTATTTT. Translated: CASSVNRGWFPDTQYF. The full variable domain, rest sourced from reference TRBV9 and TRBJ2-3, is DSGVTQTPKHLITATGQRVTLRCSPRSGDLSVYWYQQSLDQGLQFLIQYYNGEERAKGNILERFSAQQFPDLHSELNLSSLELGDSALYFCASSVNRGWFPDTQYFGPGTRLTVL.